Following are 30 T cell receptor beta chains from one sample sequenced in a study of Graves' ophthalmopathy and Graves' hyperthyroidism (dated 2018 in TCRdb). Instrument on record: Illumina HiSeq 2000. For repertoire sequencing, the TCR beta CDR3 regions were amplified from RNA transcripts. The first round of RT-PCR was done with HTBI primers and the Qiagen OneStep RT-PCR kit, and was followed by a second round of multiplex PCR, then size selection and purification. TCRdb reworked the public reads: Q25 trimming with fastp, MiXCR clone assembly, productive beta chains retained. Here each entry gathers all rows of one CDR3 protein and keeps the most common genes and DNA. Within this sample are roughly 600,000 distinct CDR3 sequences, with about 40% of them counted one time only. The ten largest clones add up to around 4% of the sample. The sample taken for sequencing was peripheral blood or thyroid tissue (not recorded which). Every receptor here comes from an adult man with Graves' hyperthyroidism.

V gene TRBV18 combines with J gene TRBJ1-1; 8 positions match TRBD1. The CDR3 extends over 14 amino acids. J gave up 3 bases and V 8 bases, and 8 bases lay outside the gene matches. Germline V gene lookup returns CDR1 KGHSH and CDR2 LQKENI. This CDR3 is CASPTYRGDTEAFF. In DNA form, the CDR3 reads TGTGCCAGCCCAACTTACAGGGGGGACACTGAAGCTTTCTTT.

This clonotype was seen repeatedly, ten times or more. V usage is TRBV19 and J usage is TRBJ1-2, with D possibly being TRBD1 (5 bases). Trimming removed 6 bases at V and 4 bases at J, with 18 bases between. Per germline, CDR1 LNHDA and CDR2 SQIVND (reference sequence). The CDR3 is 15 amino acids. Here the CDR3 reads CASRPPGTSGYGYTF. The DNA for the CDR3 is TGTGCCAGTAGGCCACCCGGGACCTCAGGCTATGGCTACACCTTC.

V and J are TRBV2 and TRBJ1-2; D possibly corresponds to TRBD1 (5 bases). Trimming took off 4 bases at V and 2 bases at J, with 11 bases between the two ends. Per germline, CDR1 SNHLY and CDR2 FYNNEI. CDR3 length: 14 amino acids. The CDR3 nucleotides are TGTGCCAGCAGTGTCGGAGAGGGGAACTATGGCTACACCTTC. Translated: CASSVGEGNYGYTF. The complete variable domain, with remaining parts taken from reference TRBV2 and TRBJ1-2, reads EPEVTQTPSHQVTQMGQEVILRCVPISNHLYFYWYRQILGQKVEFLVSFYNNEISEKSEIFDDQFSVERPDGSNFTLKIRSTKLEDSAMYFCASSVGEGNYGYTFGSGTRLTVV.

The DNA for the CDR3 is TGCAGCTTAACGACAGGGCAAGAAGGCTACACCTTC. It encodes CSLTTGQEGYTF. This chain uses TRBV29-1 with TRBJ1-2, with 7 bases fitting TRBD1. CDR1 and CDR2 from the germline V gene are SQVTM and ANQGSEA. The CDR3 extends over 12 amino acids. The trim removed 8 bases at V and 8 bases at J, leaving 11 bases unmatched.

Concerning this clonotype itself: The junction departs from the called germline gene at one end, perhaps through a read error. This sequence joins TRBV7-9 and TRBJ1-6, with unresolved D. Germline loops: CDR1 SEHNR, CDR2 FQNEAQ (reference sequence). CDR3 length equals 15 residues. CDR3 nucleotides: TGTGCCTGCAGCCCCAGCGGTCCGGGTCGCTCACCCCTCCACTTT. It encodes CACSPSGPGRSPLHF. Full variable domain (outside the CDR3, taken from reference TRBV7-9 and TRBJ1-6): DTGVSQNPRHKITKRGQNVTFRCDPISEHNRLYWYRQTLGQGPEFLTYFQNEAQLEKSRLLSDRFSAERPKGSFSTLEIQRTEQGDSAMYLCACSPSGPGRSPLHFGNGTRLTVT.

Note on this clonotype: One junction end does not reproduce the germline sequence, and a read error may be involved. The chain joins TRBV2 to TRBJ1-2; 8 nucleotides agree with TRBD1. The CDR3 length is 12 residues. Germline V gene data show CDR1 as SNHLY and CDR2 as FYNNEI. CDR3 in DNA: TGTGCCAGCAGTGCTCCCGGGACAGGCTTCACCTTC. Protein product: CASSAPGTGFTF.

Concerning this clonotype: A much larger clone lies one base from this, so it may be a read error. The J gene is TRBJ2-5, the V gene TRBV20-1, with D perhaps TRBD2 (6 bases). The CDR3 runs 14 residues. CDR1 is DFQATT and CDR2 is SNEGSKA in the germline V gene (reference sequence). The CDR3 DNA follows: TGCAATGCCTCCAGACTAGGCCAACAAGAGACCCAGTACTTC. It yields the protein CNASRLGQQETQYF.

The table lists this clonotype with a few counts. CDR3 region: CASRGDSYYEQYF. CDR3 coding DNA: TGTGCCAGCAGGGGGGACAGCTACTACGAGCAGTACTTC. The chain uses TRBV12-3 or TRBV12-4 and TRBJ2-7, with 7 positions matching TRBD1. There are 13 residues in the CDR3. Trimming took 6 bases from V and 3 from J; bases not matched to a gene: 5.

The chain links TRBV5-4 to TRBJ2-2; D is unclear. CDR1 and CDR2 (germline): SGHNT, YYREEE (reference sequence). The CDR3 consists of 17 residues. Trimming took off 2 bases at V and 5 bases at J, with 19 bases between the two ends. Here the CDR3 DNA reads TGTGCCAGCAGCTTCGTCGATACGAGACTTGAGACCGGGGAGCTGTTTTTT. This gives the protein CASSFVDTRLETGELFF.

This clonotype was seen many times. This sequence joins TRBV2 and TRBJ1-1; D possibly corresponds to TRBD1 (5 bases). This CDR3 has 17 residues. Trimming cost V 5 bases and J 2 bases, with 21 bases left between them. The germline V gene has CDR1 SNHLY and CDR2 FYNNEI. CDR3 region: CASSSSGTRLFNTEAFF. CDR3 bases: TGTGCCAGCAGTTCGAGCGGGACTCGTCTATTCAACACTGAAGCTTTCTTT.

This clonotype was counted ten times or more. This rearrangement joins TRBV10-3 to TRBJ1-1; no definite D call. Germline-derived CDR1 and CDR2 are ENHRY and SYGVKD. Trimming cost V 0 bases and J 9 bases, with 8 bases left between them. The CDR3 covers 12 residues. The CDR3 sequence: CAISESGPQAFF. CDR3 coding DNA: TGTGCCATCAGTGAGTCCGGGCCTCAAGCTTTCTTT.

The chain is built from TRBV20-1 and TRBJ2-5, with D possibly being TRBD1 (5 bases). Trimming took 8 bases from V and 5 from J, leaving 15 bases between them. Germline-derived CDR1 and CDR2 are DFQATT and SNEGSKA (reference sequence). The CDR3 length is 12 residues. DNA for the CDR3: TGCAGTCACCGCTGGGGCAGGGAGACCCAGTACTTC. It yields the protein CSHRWGRETQYF.

The sample holds many counts of this clonotype. The chain employs TRBV9 and TRBJ2-7; D unclear. The V gene lost 2 bases and the J gene lost 0 bases, with 9 bases spanning the gap. The CDR3 extends over 14 amino acids. Germline CDR1 is SGDLS and CDR2 is YYNGEE. CDR3 loop: CASSVSPSSYEQYF. CDR3 nucleotides: TGTGCCAGCAGCGTGAGTCCAAGCTCCTACGAGCAGTACTTC. Together with reference TRBV9 and TRBJ2-7, the CDR3 gives the full variable domain: DSGVTQTPKHLITATGQRVTLRCSPRSGDLSVYWYQQSLDQGLQFLIQYYNGEERAKGNILERFSAQQFPDLHSELNLSSLELGDSALYFCASSVSPSSYEQYFGPGTRLTVT.

This clonotype was recorded many times. The chain recombines TRBV2 with TRBJ2-5, with TRBD1 matching 9 bases. This CDR3 contains 14 residues. V shed 7 bases, J shed 1 base, and the junction held 4 bases outside the gene matches. The germline V gene has CDR1 SNHLY and CDR2 FYNNEI. CDR3 sequence reads: CASKGQGIQETQYF. The CDR3 nucleotides are TGTGCCAGCAAGGGACAGGGTATCCAAGAGACCCAGTACTTC.

This clonotype was recorded at least ten times. V usage is TRBV7-9 and J usage is TRBJ1-2; TRBD1 matches 7 bases. The germline V gene encodes CDR1 SEHNR and CDR2 FQNEAQ (reference sequence). V was pared by 5 bases and J by 6 bases, with 9 bases of the junction left unmatched. The CDR3 spans 14 residues. In DNA form, the CDR3 reads TGTGCCAGCAGCGCACCCCAGGGGGATGATGGCTACACCTTC. Translated, it gives CASSAPQGDDGYTF.

This clonotype came up many times. V is TRBV19 and J is TRBJ2-7, with D maybe TRBD2 (5 bases). Trimming left V 4 bases short and J 5 bases short, with 12 bases between. Per the germline V gene, CDR1 is LNHDA and CDR2 is SQIVND (reference sequence). There are 13 residues in the CDR3. This CDR3 reads CASSTGWGDEQYF. The CDR3 nucleotides read TGTGCCAGTAGTACGGGGTGGGGAGACGAGCAGTACTTC.

In the case of this clonotype: This is likely a read error, given that the CDR3 carries no conserved phenylalanine or tryptophan at its end. No DNA is shown, since the ends of the CDR3 on it are uncertain; the CDR3 is the one TCRdb lists. The rearrangement links TRBV7-8 to TRBJ2-2; TRBD2, as called in the table, went unchecked against the DNA. The CDR3 has 10 amino acids, counting both end residues. CDR1 is SGHVS, CDR2 FQNEAQ, per germline. This CDR3 is CASSLEPAGM.

In its sample, this clonotype was seen once. This chain uses TRBV7-2 with TRBJ1-2; D might be TRBD1 (5 bases). V lost 2 bases and J 4 bases, leaving 8 bases between the germline ends. CDR3 length: 13 amino acids. The V gene's germline CDR1 is SGHTA and CDR2 FQGNSA. In DNA form, the CDR3 reads TGTGCCAGCAGCTTACCAGGGATCTATGGCTACACCTTC. It codes for CASSLPGIYGYTF.

In this sample, this clonotype turned up many times. The V call is TRBV6-1, the J call TRBJ2-7, with 8 positions matching TRBD1. V dropped 4 bases and J dropped 3; count of bases not matched to a gene: 8. The CDR3 runs to 15 residues. Germline assignment: CDR1 MNHNS and CDR2 SASEGT. The CDR3 region has the DNA TGTGCCAGCAGTGCCCTAGGACAGGGCGACTACGAGCAGTACTTC. Protein: CASSALGQGDYEQYF.

This clonotype has just a few counts. This chain connects TRBV28 to TRBJ2-7; possible D gene TRBD1, 5 bases. CDR1 is MDHEN and CDR2 is SYDVKM in the germline V gene. The CDR3 runs 15 residues. Trimming removed 5 bases from V and 6 bases from J, with 20 bases in between. The CDR3, as DNA: TGTGCCAGCAGTCCTTGGGGCGGACCCACGGCCGAGCAGTACTTC. This translates into CASSPWGGPTAEQYF.

This clonotype occurred many times. This chain uses TRBV7-9 with TRBJ2-5; 10 bases are a match to TRBD2. The CDR3 has 16 residues. Germline lookup yields CDR1 SEHNR and CDR2 FQNEAQ (reference sequence). V dropped 3 bases and J dropped 5; count of bases not matched to a gene: 9. The DNA of the CDR3 is TGTGCCAGCAGCTTGTCTAGCGGGAGTGTTAAGGAGACCCAGTACTTC. Its protein is CASSLSSGSVKETQYF.

This clonotype was counted a few times. A much bigger clone sits one base away, suggesting this may be a read error. Here the CDR3 reads CSARQNTEAFF. CDR3 coding DNA: TGCAGCGCTAGGCAGAACACTGAAGCTTTCTTT. V is TRBV29-1 and J is TRBJ1-1, with D unresolved. The V gene lost 7 bases and the J gene lost 1 base, with 7 bases spanning the gap. The CDR3 covers 11 residues. Germline V gene data show CDR1 as SQVTM and CDR2 as ANQGSEA.

CDR3 nucleotide sequence: TGCAGTGCTCTAGCGGGGATCACAGATACGCAGTATTTT. Its protein product is CSALAGITDTQYF. V gene TRBV20-1 combines with J gene TRBJ2-3; TRBD2 matches at 9 bases. This CDR3 is 13 amino acids long. V trimming: 5 bases; J trimming: 2 bases; junction bases outside the gene matches: 2. Germline CDR1 is DFQATT and CDR2 is SNEGSKA (reference sequence).

At least ten counts were recorded for this clonotype. The chain carries TRBV9 and TRBJ2-7, with unresolved D. The V gene's germline CDR1 is SGDLS and CDR2 YYNGEE. The CDR3 totals 12 residues. The V gene lost 4 bases and the J gene lost 4 bases, with 9 bases spanning the gap. CDR3: CASSRSKYEQYF. DNA for the CDR3: TGTGCCAGCAGCCGCTCCAAATACGAGCAGTACTTC.

This clonotype appeared a few times. The chain links TRBV11-2 to TRBJ1-5; TRBD1 matches at 7 bases. J lost 4 bases, V lost 7 bases, and 13 bases had no gene match. Germline CDR1 reads SGHAT; CDR2 reads FQNNGV. The CDR3 has 16 residues. The CDR3 loop is CASTIQLGTDNQPQHF. In DNA, the CDR3 is TGTGCCAGCACCATCCAGCTCGGGACAGATAATCAGCCCCAGCATTTT. The whole variable domain, remainder taken from reference TRBV11-2 and TRBJ1-5, is EAGVAQSPRYKIIEKRQSVAFWCNPISGHATLYWYQQILGQGPKLLIQFQNNGVVDDSQLPKDRFSAERLKGVDSTLKIQPAKLEDSAVYLCASTIQLGTDNQPQHFGDGTRLSIL.

The V call is TRBV2, the J call TRBJ2-7; TRBD1 matches at 9 bases. Per the germline V gene, CDR1 is SNHLY and CDR2 is FYNNEI. The CDR3 has 16 residues. Trimming took 5 bases from V and 5 from J; bases not matched to a gene: 13. The CDR3: CASSPKAGTGYHEQYF. CDR3 in DNA: TGTGCCAGCAGTCCGAAGGCCGGGACAGGGTACCACGAGCAGTACTTC. Complete variable domain (other parts from reference TRBV2 and TRBJ2-7): EPEVTQTPSHQVTQMGQEVILRCVPISNHLYFYWYRQILGQKVEFLVSFYNNEISEKSEIFDDQFSVERPDGSNFTLKIRSTKLEDSAMYFCASSPKAGTGYHEQYFGPGTRLTVT.

For this clonotype: A read error may explain this, as a much larger clone is one base away. The rearrangement links TRBV5-1 to TRBJ1-5; 8 bases match TRBD1. Germline CDR1 and CDR2: SGHRS and YFSETQ. Trimming took 4 bases from V and 2 from J; bases not matched to a gene: 11. The CDR3 is 17 amino acids. The CDR3 spells CASSPGDRSLGNQPQHF. CDR3 coding DNA: TGCGCCAGCAGCCCCGGGGACAGGTCATTAGGCAATCAGCCCCAGCATTTT. The full variable domain, with the rest looked up from reference TRBV5-1 and TRBJ1-5, is KAGVTQTPRYLIKTRGQQVTLSCSPISGHRSVSWYQQTPGQGLQFLFEYFSETQRNKGNFPGRFSGRQFSNSRSEMNVSTLELGDSALYLCASSPGDRSLGNQPQHFGDGTRLSIL.

This clonotype showed up many times. This chain connects TRBV6-5 to TRBJ2-6; D is possibly TRBD1 or TRBD2 (5 bases each). The V gene lost 6 bases and the J gene lost 0 bases, with 12 bases spanning the gap. Germline assignment: CDR1 MNHEY and CDR2 SVGAGI. This CDR3 spans 16 amino acids. CDR3 in amino acids: CASRHRGLSGANVLTF. The CDR3 DNA sequence: TGTGCCAGCAGACACCGGGGCCTCTCTGGGGCCAACGTCCTGACTTTC.

This clonotype was picked up many times. V usage is TRBV20-1 and J usage is TRBJ1-2, with 11 positions matching TRBD1. The V and J ends lost 5 bases and 7 bases, in that order; junction bases with no gene match: 6. Germline values: CDR1 DFQATT, CDR2 SNEGSKA (reference sequence). The CDR3 consists of 13 residues. DNA for the CDR3: TGCAGTGCTGGAGGACAGGGGGCACGTGGCTACACCTTC. It translates to CSAGGQGARGYTF.

The chain carries TRBV20-1 and TRBJ1-2; 8 bases are shared with TRBD1. CDR3 length: 15 amino acids. The ends lost 3 bases at V and 4 bases at J; junction bases unmatched: 10. The germline gives CDR1 DFQATT, CDR2 SNEGSKA (reference sequence). CDR3 coding DNA: TGCAGTGCTAGGGGACTCGGGACAGGCATCTATGGCTACACCTTC. This encodes CSARGLGTGIYGYTF.